This TCR beta chain emerged from a study of T cells in women clearing cervical HPV infection. Germline values: CDR1 DFQATT, CDR2 SNEGSKA (reference sequence). CDR3 length: 14 residues. Notes on this clone: The read terminates 3 residues ahead of where the CDR3 ends, so the germline J gene completes it.

Average input was approximately 1.3 ug genomic DNA for immunoSEQ TCR beta CDR3 amplification. Produced via immunoSEQ multiplex PCR; TCRdb's table is partial and in-frame only. Recorded for this sample: 25,000 to 35,000 clones. This receptor was identified in a woman aged 18 to 69 with a cervical HPV16 infection that either progressed to CIN3+ or cleared (not recorded which). V usage is TRBV20-1 and J usage is TRBJ2-3; D is perhaps TRBD1 (6 bases). What was sequenced was blood buffy coat. CDR3 loop: CSAHTRTVQETQYF. Partial CDR3 DNA: TGCAGTGCCCACACTCGGACAGTTCAAGAGACG.